This T cell receptor (beta chain) emerged from a study of blood T cell repertoires in COVID-19. Study-wide context: Sites in the United States, Italy and Spain provided acute and convalescent COVID-19 samples. T cells, B-cell-depleted T cells, or PBMCs supplied cDNA or gDNA.

Original methodology: Estimation of nucleated cell counts relied on the amplification of reference gene primers. Assay used: immunoSEQ multiplex PCR; TCRdb lists only in-frame clones, some missing. D and trimming were read from the DNA, whereas the V and J calls and clone size are those reported in that table. This table has about 65,000 clones, 85% to 95% appearing once. The source material was peripheral blood. The source of this sequence is a man in his 70s with active COVID-19.

The CDR3 spells CASSQGGSSSGYTF. DNA of the CDR3: TGTGCCAGCAGCCAAGGGGGCTCCTCGAGTGGCTACACCTTC. The chain has TRBV14 and TRBJ1-2, with D possibly being TRBD1 (5 bases). Trimming removed 1 base at V and 7 bases at J, with 13 bases between. The CDR3 has 14 amino acids. CDR1 is SGHDN and CDR2 is FVKESK in the germline V gene.